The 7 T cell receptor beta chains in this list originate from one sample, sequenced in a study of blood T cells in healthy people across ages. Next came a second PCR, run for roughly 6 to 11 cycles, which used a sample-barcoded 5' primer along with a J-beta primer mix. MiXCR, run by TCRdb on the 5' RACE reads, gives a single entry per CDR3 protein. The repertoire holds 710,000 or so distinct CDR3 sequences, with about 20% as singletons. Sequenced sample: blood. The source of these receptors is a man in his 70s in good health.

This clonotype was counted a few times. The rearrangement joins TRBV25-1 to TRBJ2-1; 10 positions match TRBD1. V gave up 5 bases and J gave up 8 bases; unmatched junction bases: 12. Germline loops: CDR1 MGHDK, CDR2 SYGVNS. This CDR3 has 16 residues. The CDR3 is CASSLSRTGGGDEQFF. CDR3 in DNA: TGTGCCAGCAGTCTCTCCCGGACAGGGGGGGGTGATGAGCAGTTCTTC.

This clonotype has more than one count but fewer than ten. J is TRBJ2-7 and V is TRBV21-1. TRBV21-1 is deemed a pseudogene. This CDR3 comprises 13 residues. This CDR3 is CASSKRIVYEQYF. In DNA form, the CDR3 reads TGTGCCAGCAGCAAAAGGATAGTCTACGAGCAGTACTTC.

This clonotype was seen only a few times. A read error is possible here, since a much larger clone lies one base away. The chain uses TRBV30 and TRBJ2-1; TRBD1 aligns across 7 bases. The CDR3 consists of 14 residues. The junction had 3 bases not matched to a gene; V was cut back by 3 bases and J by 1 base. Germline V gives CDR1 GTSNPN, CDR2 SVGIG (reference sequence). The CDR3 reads CAWSTDRSYNEQFF. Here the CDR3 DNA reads TGTGCCTGGAGCACGGACAGGTCCTACAATGAGCAGTTCTTC.

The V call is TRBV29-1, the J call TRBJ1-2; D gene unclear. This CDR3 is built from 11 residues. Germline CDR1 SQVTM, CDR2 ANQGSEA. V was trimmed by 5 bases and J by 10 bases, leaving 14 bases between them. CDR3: CSVQIVGAYTF. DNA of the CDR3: TGCAGCGTTCAGATCGTTGGAGCCTACACCTTC. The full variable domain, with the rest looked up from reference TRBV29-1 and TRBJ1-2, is SAVISQKPSRDICQRGTSLTIQCQVDSQVTMMFWYRQQPGQSLTLIATANQGSEATYESGFVIDKFPISRPNLTFSTLTVSNMSPEDSSIYLCSVQIVGAYTFGSGTRLTVV.

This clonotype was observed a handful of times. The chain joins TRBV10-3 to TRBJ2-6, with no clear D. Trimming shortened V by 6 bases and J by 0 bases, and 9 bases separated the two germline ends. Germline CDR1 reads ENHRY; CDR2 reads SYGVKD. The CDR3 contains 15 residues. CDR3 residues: CAISGTGSGANVLTF. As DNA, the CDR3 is TGTGCCATCAGCGGAACTGGCTCTGGGGCCAACGTCCTGACTTTC.

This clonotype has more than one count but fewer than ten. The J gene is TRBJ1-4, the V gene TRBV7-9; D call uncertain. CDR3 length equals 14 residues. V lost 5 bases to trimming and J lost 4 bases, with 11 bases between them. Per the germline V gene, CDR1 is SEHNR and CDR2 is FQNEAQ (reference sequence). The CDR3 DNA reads TGTGCCAGCAGCCCCCGGGAAGTTAATGAAAAACTGTTTTTT. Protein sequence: CASSPREVNEKLFF.

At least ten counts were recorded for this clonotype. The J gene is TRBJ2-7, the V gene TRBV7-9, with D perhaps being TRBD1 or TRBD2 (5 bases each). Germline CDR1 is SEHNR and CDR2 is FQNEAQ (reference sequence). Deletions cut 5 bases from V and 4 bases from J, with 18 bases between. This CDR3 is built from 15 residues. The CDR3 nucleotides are TGTGCCAGCAGCCGGGACCAATACATTGCTTACGAGCAGTACTTC. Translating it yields CASSRDQYIAYEQYF.